One sample yielded the 19 T cell receptor beta chains listed below, sequenced in a study of early T cells in non-severe SARS-CoV-2 infection. TCRdb called the 5' RACE reads again in MiXCR, with one record for every CDR3 protein. The sample lists about 38,000 distinct CDR3 sequences; 6% to 8.5% were seen once. This sample comprised whole blood, obtained at baseline. The receptors stem from an adult who was a healthcare worker with PCR-confirmed SARS-CoV-2 infection or an uninfected control (not recorded which).

This clonotype was detected many times. The chain has TRBV28 and TRBJ2-3, with D perhaps TRBD2 (5 bases). The CDR3 consists of 16 residues. V was shortened by 4 bases and J by 5 bases, with 19 bases between the two germline ends. Germline CDR1 MDHEN, CDR2 SYDVKM. The CDR3 DNA follows: TGTGCCAGCAGTTCCAACGGGATCCAACCCGGAGATACGCAGTATTTT. It yields the protein CASSSNGIQPGDTQYF.

V is TRBV7-9 and J is TRBJ1-2, with D uncertain. V was cut by 5 bases and J by 4 bases, with 14 bases left in between. Germline V lookup: CDR1 SEHNR, CDR2 FQNEAQ (reference sequence). There are 14 residues in the CDR3. The CDR3 here is CASSGSLVGYGYTF. The DNA of the CDR3 is TGTGCCAGCAGCGGATCGCTTGTAGGCTATGGCTACACCTTC.

This clonotype showed up many times. The chain employs TRBV28 and TRBJ1-4; maybe TRBD1 (6 bases). With 5 bases removed from V and 7 bases from J, the gap between germline ends came to 14 bases. The CDR3 sequence is 14 residues long. Germline CDR1 and CDR2: MDHEN and SYDVKM. The CDR3 is CASSGGGRSEKLFF. CDR3 in DNA: TGTGCCAGCAGTGGAGGGGGACGGTCTGAAAAACTGTTTTTT.

The chain carries TRBV7-3 and TRBJ2-1; D is unresolved. The germline V gene has CDR1 SGHTA and CDR2 FQGTGA. The CDR3 extends over 14 amino acids. V was trimmed by 2 bases and J by 5 bases, leaving 10 bases between them. Here the CDR3 reads CASSLQHSNNEQFF. CDR3 coding DNA: TGTGCCAGCAGCTTACAACACTCGAACAATGAGCAGTTCTTC.

This clonotype rates as medium-sized. The chain joins TRBV20-1 to TRBJ2-1, with 7 bases matching TRBD2. This CDR3 has 12 amino acids. Germline V gene data show CDR1 as DFQATT and CDR2 as SNEGSKA (reference sequence). With V trimmed by 3 bases and J by 8 bases, 4 bases remained unmatched. The CDR3 DNA reads TGCAGTGCTAGTGGGGAGGGCGATGAGCAGTTCTTC. This codes for CSASGEGDEQFF.

There are many counts of this clonotype. This chain joins TRBV28 and TRBJ2-5; 7 bases match TRBD2. The CDR3 runs 13 residues. Trimming took 7 bases from V and 5 from J; bases not matched to a gene: 7. From germline, CDR1 is MDHEN and CDR2 SYDVKM. The CDR3 loop reads CASKSGGGETQYF. DNA of the CDR3: TGTGCCAGCAAGAGTGGGGGAGGGGAGACCCAGTACTTC. Variable domain in full (rest from reference TRBV28 and TRBJ2-5): DVKVTQSSRYLVKRTGEKVFLECVQDMDHENMFWYRQDPGLGLRLIYFSYDVKMKEKGDIPEGYSVSREKKERFSLILESASTNQTSMYLCASKSGGGETQYFGPGTRLLVL.

This clonotype has a count of ten or more. This chain joins TRBV7-6 and TRBJ1-4; TRBD1 is a possible D gene (6 bases). Germline values: CDR1 SGHVS, CDR2 FNYEAQ. CDR3 length: 14 amino acids. Trimming left V 3 bases short and J 4 bases short, with 9 bases between. The CDR3 sequence: CASSLDSINEKLFF. The CDR3 DNA reads as TGTGCCAGCAGCTTGGACAGCATTAATGAAAAACTGTTTTTT.

This clonotype has a handful of counts. The V and J genes are TRBV18 and TRBJ1-2; D unclear. The CDR3 has 15 residues. Germline V gene data show CDR1 as KGHSH and CDR2 as LQKENI. The V end was cut by 2 bases, the J end by 5 bases, with 15 bases between. The DNA of the CDR3 is TGTGCCAGCTCACCAATTCCGATCTCTTTATATGGCTACACCTTC. It yields the protein CASSPIPISLYGYTF.

This clonotype was seen many times. The V and J genes are TRBV5-4 and TRBJ2-3; TRBD2 matches 7 bases. Germline V gives CDR1 SGHNT, CDR2 YYREEE (reference sequence). The CDR3 is 15 residues long. V lost 0 bases, J lost 5 bases, and 6 bases stayed unmatched. CDR3 sequence: CASSLEAGELDTQYF. The CDR3 DNA is TGTGCCAGCAGCTTGGAGGCGGGAGAGTTAGATACGCAGTATTTT.

This clonotype appeared a few times. V usage is TRBV28 and J usage is TRBJ2-7; D is possibly TRBD2 (6 bases). Deletions cut 5 bases from V and 3 bases from J, with 14 bases between. This CDR3 is 14 amino acids long. Germline loops: CDR1 MDHEN, CDR2 SYDVKM. CDR3 sequence: CASSTPGLLYEQYF. Written as DNA, the CDR3 is TGTGCCAGCAGTACTCCGGGACTGCTCTACGAGCAGTACTTC.

This chain links TRBV7-2 with TRBJ1-2, with D tentatively TRBD1 (6 bases). V was clipped by 2 bases and J by 2 bases, with 9 bases between them. Germline loops: CDR1 SGHTA, CDR2 FQGNSA. The CDR3 spans 14 residues. The DNA of the CDR3 is TGTGCCAGCAGCTTAAGCGGACAGAACTATGGCTACACCTTC. It specifies CASSLSGQNYGYTF.

This clonotype showed up just a few times. The chain uses TRBV25-1 and TRBJ2-7; possible D gene TRBD1, 6 bases. There are 15 residues in the CDR3. The V gene's germline CDR1 is MGHDK and CDR2 SYGVNS. The ends were cut back, 3 bases at V and 2 bases at J, with 14 bases in the middle. This chain's CDR3 is CASSDDRDKTYEQYF. The CDR3 DNA reads TGTGCCAGCAGTGACGACCGGGACAAGACCTACGAGCAGTACTTC.

Ten or more counts support this clonotype. This chain joins TRBV11-2 and TRBJ2-3, with D unclear. Germline V CDR1 and CDR2: SGHAT, FQNNGV. Trimming shortened V by 3 bases and J by 10 bases, and 14 bases separated the two germline ends. The CDR3 contains 13 residues. CDR3 protein: CASSFTLEAAQYF. The DNA of the CDR3 is TGTGCCAGCAGCTTCACCCTAGAGGCGGCGCAGTATTTT.

At least ten counts were recorded for this clonotype. V and J are TRBV27 and TRBJ2-1, with no clear D. This CDR3 is built from 14 residues. Germline CDR1 is MNHEY and CDR2 is SMNVEV (reference sequence). Trimming removed 2 bases at V and 1 base at J, with 6 bases between. The CDR3 here is CASSLRRSYNEQFF. CDR3 DNA: TGTGCCAGCAGTTTACGGCGGTCCTACAATGAGCAGTTCTTC.

This clonotype has ten or more counts. The rearrangement uses TRBV6-4 and TRBJ2-5; no firm D call. Trimming removed 3 bases at V and 2 bases at J, with 7 bases between. This CDR3 spans 13 amino acids. From germline, CDR1 is MRHNA and CDR2 SNTAGT. CDR3: CASSEDGQETQYF. CDR3 in DNA: TGTGCCAGCAGTGAGGACGGACAAGAGACCCAGTACTTC.

This clonotype came up a few times. The rearrangement uses TRBV20-1 and TRBJ2-7, with no clear D. V was shortened by 6 bases and J by 6 bases, with 21 bases between the two germline ends. Germline CDR1 DFQATT, CDR2 SNEGSKA (reference sequence). The CDR3 spans 14 residues. The CDR3 region is CSAKSPALSTEQYF. Written as DNA, the CDR3 is TGCAGTGCAAAAAGCCCGGCCCTCAGCACCGAGCAGTACTTC.

In its sample, this clonotype was seen many times. The V call is TRBV7-9, the J call TRBJ2-1; TRBD2 matches 13 bases. The length of the CDR3 is 16 residues. CDR1 SEHNR and CDR2 FQNEAQ come from the germline V gene (reference sequence). V gave up 2 bases and J gave up 7 bases; unmatched junction bases: 5. CDR3 residues: CASSLHRTSGRNEQFF. CDR3 bases: TGTGCCAGCAGCTTACACCGGACTAGCGGGAGAAATGAGCAGTTCTTC.

This clonotype was counted at least ten times. This rearrangement joins TRBV6-4 to TRBJ2-1; D not resolved. CDR1 MRHNA and CDR2 SNTAGT come from the germline V gene. Trimming shortened V by 2 bases and J by 0 bases, and 2 bases separated the two germline ends. The CDR3 spans 13 residues. The DNA of the CDR3 is TGTGCCAGCAGTGACAACTCCTACAATGAGCAGTTCTTC. Protein product: CASSDNSYNEQFF.

This clonotype has ten or more counts. The V and J genes are TRBV7-9 and TRBJ1-2, with TRBD1 matching over 7 bases. The V gene end was trimmed by 5 bases and the J gene end by 4 bases; junction bases not matched to a gene: 10. Germline CDR1 SEHNR, CDR2 FQNEAQ (reference sequence). This CDR3 has 15 residues. This CDR3 is CASSAGTAGPYGYTF. As DNA, the CDR3 is TGTGCCAGCAGCGCTGGGACAGCGGGCCCCTATGGCTACACCTTC.